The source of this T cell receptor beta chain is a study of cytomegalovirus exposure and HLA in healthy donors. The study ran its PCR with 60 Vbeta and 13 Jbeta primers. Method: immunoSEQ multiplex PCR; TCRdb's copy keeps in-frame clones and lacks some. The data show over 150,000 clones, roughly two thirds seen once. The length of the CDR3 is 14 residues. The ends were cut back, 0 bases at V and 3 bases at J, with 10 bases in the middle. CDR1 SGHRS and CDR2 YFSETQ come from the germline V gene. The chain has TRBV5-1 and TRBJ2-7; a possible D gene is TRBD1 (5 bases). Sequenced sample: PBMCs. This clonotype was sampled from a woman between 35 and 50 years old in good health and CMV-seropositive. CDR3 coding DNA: TGCGCCAGCAGCTTGGGGCAGGGCTACTACGAGCAGTACTTC. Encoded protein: CASSLGQGYYEQYF.